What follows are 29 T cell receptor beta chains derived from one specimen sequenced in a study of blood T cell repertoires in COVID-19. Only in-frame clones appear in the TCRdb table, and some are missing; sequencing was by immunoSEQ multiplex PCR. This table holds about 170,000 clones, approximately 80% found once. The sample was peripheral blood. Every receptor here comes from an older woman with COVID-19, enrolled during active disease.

CDR3 in amino acids: CASSVVSVPGSEQYF. CDR3 in DNA: TGTGCCAGCAGCGTAGTAAGTGTACCGGGAAGCGAGCAGTACTTC. The V gene is TRBV9, the J gene TRBJ2-7; TRBD2 is a possible D gene (5 bases). CDR3 length equals 15 residues. Germline CDR1 is SGDLS and CDR2 is YYNGEE. V was clipped by 0 bases and J by 6 bases, with 16 bases between them.

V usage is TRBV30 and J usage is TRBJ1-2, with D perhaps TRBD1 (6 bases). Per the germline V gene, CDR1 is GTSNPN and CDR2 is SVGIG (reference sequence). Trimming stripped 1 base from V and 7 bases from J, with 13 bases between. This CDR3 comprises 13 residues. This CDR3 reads CAWSGDISFGYTF. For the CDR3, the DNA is TGTGCCTGGAGTGGGGACATTTCATTTGGCTACACCTTC.

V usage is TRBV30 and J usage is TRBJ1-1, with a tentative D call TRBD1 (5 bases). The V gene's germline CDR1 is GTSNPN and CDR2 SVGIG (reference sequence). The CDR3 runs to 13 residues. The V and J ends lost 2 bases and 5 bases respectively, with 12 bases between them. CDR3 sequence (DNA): TGTGCCTGGAGTTTTGGGGGGGATACTGAAGCTTTCTTT. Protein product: CAWSFGGDTEAFF.

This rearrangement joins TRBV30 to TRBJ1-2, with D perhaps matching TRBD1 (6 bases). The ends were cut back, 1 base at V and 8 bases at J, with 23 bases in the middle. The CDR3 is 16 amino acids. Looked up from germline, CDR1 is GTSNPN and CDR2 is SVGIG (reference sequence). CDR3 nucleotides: TGTGCCTGGAGTGCAAATGGACAGAGAAACTCGGGAGGCTACACCTTC. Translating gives CAWSANGQRNSGGYTF.

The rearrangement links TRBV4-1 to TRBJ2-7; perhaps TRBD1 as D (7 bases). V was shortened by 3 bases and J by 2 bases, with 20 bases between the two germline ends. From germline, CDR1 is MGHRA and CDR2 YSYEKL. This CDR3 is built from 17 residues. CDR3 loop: CASSHGGRAGGTYEQYF. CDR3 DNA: TGCGCCAGCAGCCATGGAGGGCGGGCAGGGGGAACCTACGAGCAGTACTTC.

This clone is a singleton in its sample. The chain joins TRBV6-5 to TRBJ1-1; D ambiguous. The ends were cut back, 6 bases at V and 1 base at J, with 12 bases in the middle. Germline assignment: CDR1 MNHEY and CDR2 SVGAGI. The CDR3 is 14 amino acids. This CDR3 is CASRSSIRNTEAFF. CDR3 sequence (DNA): TGTGCCAGCAGGAGCTCAATCCGGAACACTGAAGCTTTCTTT.

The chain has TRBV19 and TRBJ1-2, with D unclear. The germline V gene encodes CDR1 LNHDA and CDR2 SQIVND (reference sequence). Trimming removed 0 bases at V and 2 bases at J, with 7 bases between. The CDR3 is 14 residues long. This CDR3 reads CASSIDTGNYGYTF. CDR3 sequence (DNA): TGTGCCAGTAGTATAGATACCGGGAACTATGGCTACACCTTC.

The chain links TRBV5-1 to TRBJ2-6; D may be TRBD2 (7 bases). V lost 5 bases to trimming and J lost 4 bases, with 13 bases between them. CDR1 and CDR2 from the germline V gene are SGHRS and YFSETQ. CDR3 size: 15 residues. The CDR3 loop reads CASRTGGSGANVLTF. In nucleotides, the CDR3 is TGCGCCAGCAGAACGGGGGGCTCAGGGGCCAACGTCCTGACTTTC.

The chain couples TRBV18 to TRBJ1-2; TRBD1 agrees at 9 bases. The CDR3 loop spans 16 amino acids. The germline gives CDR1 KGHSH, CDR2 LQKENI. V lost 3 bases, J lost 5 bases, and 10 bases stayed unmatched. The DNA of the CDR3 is TGTGCCAGCTCACCGAAGACAGGGGGGTTATATTATGGCTACACCTTC. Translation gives CASSPKTGGLYYGYTF.

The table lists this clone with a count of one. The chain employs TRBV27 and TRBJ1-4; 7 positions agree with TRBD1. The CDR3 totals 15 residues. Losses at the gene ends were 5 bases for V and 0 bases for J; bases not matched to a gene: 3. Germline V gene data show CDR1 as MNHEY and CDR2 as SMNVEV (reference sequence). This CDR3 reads CASSRQGATNEKLFF. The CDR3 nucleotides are TGTGCCAGCAGTCGGCAGGGGGCAACTAATGAAAAACTGTTTTTT. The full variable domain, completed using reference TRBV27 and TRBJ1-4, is EAQVTQNPRYLITVTGKKLTVTCSQNMNHEYMSWYRQDPGLGLRQIYYSMNVEVTDKGDVPEGYKVSRKEKRNFPLILESPSPNQTSLYFCASSRQGATNEKLFFGSGTQLSVL.

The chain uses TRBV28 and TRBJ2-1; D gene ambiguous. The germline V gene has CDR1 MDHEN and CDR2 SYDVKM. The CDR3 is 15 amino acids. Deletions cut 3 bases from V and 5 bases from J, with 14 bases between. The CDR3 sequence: CASSLLITTHNEQFF. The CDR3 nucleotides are TGTGCCAGCAGTTTGTTGATAACCACACACAATGAGCAGTTCTTC.

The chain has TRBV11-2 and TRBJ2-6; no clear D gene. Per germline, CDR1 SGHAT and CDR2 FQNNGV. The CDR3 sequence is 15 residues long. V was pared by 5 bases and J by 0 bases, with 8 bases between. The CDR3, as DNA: TGTGCCAGCAGCCTTACATTCTCTGGGGCCAACGTCCTGACTTTC. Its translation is CASSLTFSGANVLTF.

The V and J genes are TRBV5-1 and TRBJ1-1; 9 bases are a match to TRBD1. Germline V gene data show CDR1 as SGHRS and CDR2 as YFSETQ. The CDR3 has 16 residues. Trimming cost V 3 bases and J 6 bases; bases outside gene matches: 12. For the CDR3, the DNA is TGCGCCAGCAGCTCAGAACAGGGGGCCCGCGGCGCTGAAGCTTTCTTT. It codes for CASSSEQGARGAEAFF.

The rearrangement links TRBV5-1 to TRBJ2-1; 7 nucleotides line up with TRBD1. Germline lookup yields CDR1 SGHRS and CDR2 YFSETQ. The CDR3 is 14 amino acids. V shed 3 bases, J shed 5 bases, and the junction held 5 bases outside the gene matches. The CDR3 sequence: CASSYFTGDNEQFF. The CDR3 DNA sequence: TGCGCCAGCAGCTATTTTACAGGGGACAATGAGCAGTTCTTC.

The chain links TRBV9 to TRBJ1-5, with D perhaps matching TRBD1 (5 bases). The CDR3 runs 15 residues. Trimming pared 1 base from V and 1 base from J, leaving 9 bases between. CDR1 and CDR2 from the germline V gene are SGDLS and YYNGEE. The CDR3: CASSVSQGSNQPQHF. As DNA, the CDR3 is TGTGCCAGCAGCGTATCCCAGGGAAGCAATCAGCCCCAGCATTTT.

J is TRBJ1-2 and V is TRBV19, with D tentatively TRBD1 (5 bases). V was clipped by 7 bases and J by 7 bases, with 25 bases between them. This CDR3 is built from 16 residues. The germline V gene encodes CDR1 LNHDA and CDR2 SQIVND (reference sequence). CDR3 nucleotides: TGTGCCAGTATCCGAACCCCCACCGGCGGGGGGTTTGGCTACACCTTC. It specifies CASIRTPTGGGFGYTF. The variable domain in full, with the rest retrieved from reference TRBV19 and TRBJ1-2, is DGGITQSPKYLFRKEGQNVTLSCEQNLNHDAMYWYRQDPGQGLRLIYYSQIVNDFQKGDIAEGYSVSREKKESFPLTVTSAQKNPTAFYLCASIRTPTGGGFGYTFGSGTRLTVV.

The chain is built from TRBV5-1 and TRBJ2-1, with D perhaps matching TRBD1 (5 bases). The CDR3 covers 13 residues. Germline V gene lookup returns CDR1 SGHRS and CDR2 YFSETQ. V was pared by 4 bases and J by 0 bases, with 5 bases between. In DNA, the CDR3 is TGCGCCAGCAGCGGGGCCTCCTACAATGAGCAGTTCTTC. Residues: CASSGASYNEQFF.

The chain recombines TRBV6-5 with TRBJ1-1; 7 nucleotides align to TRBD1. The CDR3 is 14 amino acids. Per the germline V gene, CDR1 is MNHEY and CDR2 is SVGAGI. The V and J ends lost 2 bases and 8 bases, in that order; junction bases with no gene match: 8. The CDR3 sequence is CASSYRGQSTEAFF. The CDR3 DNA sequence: TGTGCCAGCAGTTACAGGGGACAGAGCACCGAAGCTTTCTTT.

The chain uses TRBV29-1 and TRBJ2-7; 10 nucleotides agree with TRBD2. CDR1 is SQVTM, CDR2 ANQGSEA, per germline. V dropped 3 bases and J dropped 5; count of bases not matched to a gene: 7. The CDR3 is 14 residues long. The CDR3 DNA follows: TGCAGCGTTGAGGCTAGCGGGAGAGGAAACGAGCAGTACTTC. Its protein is CSVEASGRGNEQYF.

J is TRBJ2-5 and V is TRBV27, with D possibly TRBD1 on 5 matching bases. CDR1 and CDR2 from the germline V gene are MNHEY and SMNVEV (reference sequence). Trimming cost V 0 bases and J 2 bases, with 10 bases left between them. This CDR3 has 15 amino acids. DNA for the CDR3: TGTGCCAGCAGTTTATCAATAGGGGTTCAAGAGACCCAGTACTTC. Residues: CASSLSIGVQETQYF.

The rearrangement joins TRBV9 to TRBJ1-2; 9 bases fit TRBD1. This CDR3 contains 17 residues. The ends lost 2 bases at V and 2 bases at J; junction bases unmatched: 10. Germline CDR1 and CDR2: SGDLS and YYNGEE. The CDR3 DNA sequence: TGTGCCAGCAGCGTTCAATCTACAGGGGGCCCCAACTATGGCTACACCTTC. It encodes CASSVQSTGGPNYGYTF. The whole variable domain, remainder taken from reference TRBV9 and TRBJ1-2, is DSGVTQTPKHLITATGQRVTLRCSPRSGDLSVYWYQQSLDQGLQFLIQYYNGEERAKGNILERFSAQQFPDLHSELNLSSLELGDSALYFCASSVQSTGGPNYGYTFGSGTRLTVV.

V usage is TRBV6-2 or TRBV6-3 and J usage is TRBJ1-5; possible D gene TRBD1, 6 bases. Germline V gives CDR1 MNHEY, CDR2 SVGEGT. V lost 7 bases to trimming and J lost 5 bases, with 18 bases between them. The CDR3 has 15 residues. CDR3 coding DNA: TGTGCCAGCAACCCGGGCGGGGGCCCCCATCAGCCCCAGCATTTT. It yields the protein CASNPGGGPHQPQHF.

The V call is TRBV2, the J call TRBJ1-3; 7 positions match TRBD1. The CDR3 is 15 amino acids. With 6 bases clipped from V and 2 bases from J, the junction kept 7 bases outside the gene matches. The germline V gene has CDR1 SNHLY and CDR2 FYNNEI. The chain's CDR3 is CASSPQTGTGNTIYF. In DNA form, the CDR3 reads TGTGCCAGCAGCCCCCAGACAGGGACTGGAAACACCATATATTTT. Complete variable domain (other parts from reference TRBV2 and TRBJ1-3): EPEVTQTPSHQVTQMGQEVILRCVPISNHLYFYWYRQILGQKVEFLVSFYNNEISEKSEIFDDQFSVERPDGSNFTLKIRSTKLEDSAMYFCASSPQTGTGNTIYFGEGSWLTVV.

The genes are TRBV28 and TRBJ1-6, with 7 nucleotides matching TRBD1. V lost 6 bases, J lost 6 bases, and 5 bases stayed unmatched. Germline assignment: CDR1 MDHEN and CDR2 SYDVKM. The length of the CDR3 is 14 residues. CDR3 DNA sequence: TGTGCCAGCAGCCACAGGGGTGGTAATTCACCCCTCCACTTT. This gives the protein CASSHRGGNSPLHF. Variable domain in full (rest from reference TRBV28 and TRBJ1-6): DVKVTQSSRYLVKRTGEKVFLECVQDMDHENMFWYRQDPGLGLRLIYFSYDVKMKEKGDIPEGYSVSREKKERFSLILESASTNQTSMYLCASSHRGGNSPLHFGNGTRLTVT.

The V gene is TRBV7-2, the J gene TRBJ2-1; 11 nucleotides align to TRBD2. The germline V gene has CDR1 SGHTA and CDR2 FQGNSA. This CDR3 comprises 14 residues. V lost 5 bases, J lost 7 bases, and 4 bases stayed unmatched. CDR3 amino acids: CASSIGLAGNEQFF. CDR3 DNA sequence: TGTGCCAGCAGCATCGGACTAGCGGGTAATGAGCAGTTCTTC.

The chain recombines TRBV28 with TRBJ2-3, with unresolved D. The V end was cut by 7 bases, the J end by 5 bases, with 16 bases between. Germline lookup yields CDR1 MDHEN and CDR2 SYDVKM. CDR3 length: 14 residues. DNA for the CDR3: TGTGCCAGCACTGGGCCGTTATTCGGAGATACGCAGTATTTT. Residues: CASTGPLFGDTQYF.

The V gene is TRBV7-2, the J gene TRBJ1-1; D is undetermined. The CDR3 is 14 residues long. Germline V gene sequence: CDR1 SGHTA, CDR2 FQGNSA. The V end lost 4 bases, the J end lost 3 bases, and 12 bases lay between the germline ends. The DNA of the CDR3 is TGTGCCAGCAGCTACTCCGGGTGGGACACTGAAGCTTTCTTT. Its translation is CASSYSGWDTEAFF.

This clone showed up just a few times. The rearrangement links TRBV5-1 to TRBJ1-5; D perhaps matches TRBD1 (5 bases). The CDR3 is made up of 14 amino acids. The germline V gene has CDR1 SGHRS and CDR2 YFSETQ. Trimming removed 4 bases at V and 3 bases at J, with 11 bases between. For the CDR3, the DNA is TGCGCCAGCAGCCTTGGGGGGGACAATCAGCCCCAGCATTTT. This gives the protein CASSLGGDNQPQHF.

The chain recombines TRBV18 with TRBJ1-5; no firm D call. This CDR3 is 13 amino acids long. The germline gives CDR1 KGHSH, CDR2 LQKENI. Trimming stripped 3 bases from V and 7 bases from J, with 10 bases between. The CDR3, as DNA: TGTGCCAGCTCACCCGAAAGTAGACAGCCCCAGCATTTT. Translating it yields CASSPESRQPQHF. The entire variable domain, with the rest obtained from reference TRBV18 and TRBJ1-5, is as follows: NAGVMQNPRHLVRRRGQEARLRCSPMKGHSHVYWYRQLPEEGLKFMVYLQKENIIDESGMPKERFSAEFPKEGPSILRIQQVVRGDSAAYFCASSPESRQPQHFGDGTRLSIL.